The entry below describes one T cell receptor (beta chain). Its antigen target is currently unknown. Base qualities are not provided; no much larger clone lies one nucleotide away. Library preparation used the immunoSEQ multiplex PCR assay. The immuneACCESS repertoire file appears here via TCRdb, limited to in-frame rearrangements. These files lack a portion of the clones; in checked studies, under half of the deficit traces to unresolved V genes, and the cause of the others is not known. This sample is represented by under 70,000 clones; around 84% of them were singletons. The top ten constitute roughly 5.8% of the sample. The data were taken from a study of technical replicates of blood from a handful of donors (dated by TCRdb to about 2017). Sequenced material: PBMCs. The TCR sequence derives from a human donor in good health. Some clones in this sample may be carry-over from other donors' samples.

The DNA sequence is as follows: TGTGCCAGCAGCTTGTACTCAAACTCAGATACGCAGTATTTT. Its protein product is CASSLYSNSDTQYF. The chain was built from TRBV7-3 and TRBJ2-3, with the D gene call left open. V is reduced by 3 bases and J by 4 bases, leaving a spacing of 11 bases between them. The germline V gene yields SGHTA for CDR1 and FQGTGA for CDR2. Including cysteine and phenylalanine, the CDR3 has 14 amino acids. The DNA shown is the 42-base CDR3, in frame from base 1.